The text below deals with one T cell receptor (beta chain). The PCR ran on 60 Vbeta and 13 Jbeta primers. TCRdb keeps only in-frame clones here, not all; method: immunoSEQ multiplex PCR. The data hold about 120,000 clones, with approximately 78% observed a single time. In germline, CDR1 is MGHRA, CDR2 YSYEKL. The CDR3 has 16 amino acids. The V gene end was trimmed by 1 base and the J gene end by 9 bases; junction bases not matched to a gene: 5. This sample stems from a study of cytomegalovirus exposure and HLA in healthy donors. This TCR derives from a man in his forties or fifties in good health and CMV-seronegative. The chain links TRBV4-1 to TRBJ2-1, with TRBD2 matching over 14 bases. Material for sequencing was PBMCs. DNA for the CDR3: TGCGCCAGCAGCCAAGCCCCGGGACTAGCGGGAGTTGAGCAGTTCTTC. It specifies CASSQAPGLAGVEQFF.